This entry is about one T cell receptor beta chain. This may stem from a read error, because a much larger clone lies one nucleotide away. Other DNA sequences from this sample encode an identical CDR3 as well. There were 200,000 CFSE-labeled responder cells plated together with 200,000 irradiated, violet-dye-labeled stimulator cells. Both CD3+CD4+ and CD3+CD8+ responders that were proliferating and CFSE-low underwent sorting after the reaction. These data come from a study of graft-versus-host responses after intestinal transplantation. The study's findings and limits: Present in recipient marrow, GvH clones included some that appeared first in ileum or blood.

CDR1 is SGDLS, CDR2 YYNGEE, per germline. The CDR3 spans 17 residues. Profiling relied on immunoSEQ multiplex PCR, and the TCRdb table lists in-frame clones only, not all of them. The table has about 15,000 clones, 33% seen once. Sequencing used alloreactive CD4+ T cells from a mixed lymphocyte reaction culture, obtained before intestinal transplant. Stated subset: CFSE-low proliferating T cells sorted from roughly six-day pre-transplant mixed lymphocyte reaction (GvH or HvG direction). This TCR was sampled from a human patient who received an intestinal transplant. The chain carries TRBV9 and TRBJ2-3; TRBD2 aligns across 10 bases. CDR3 protein: CASSGGAGVFGTDTQYF. CDR3 nucleotides: TGCGCCAGCAGCGGGGGGGCCGGGGTTTTCGGCACAGATACGCAGTATTTT.